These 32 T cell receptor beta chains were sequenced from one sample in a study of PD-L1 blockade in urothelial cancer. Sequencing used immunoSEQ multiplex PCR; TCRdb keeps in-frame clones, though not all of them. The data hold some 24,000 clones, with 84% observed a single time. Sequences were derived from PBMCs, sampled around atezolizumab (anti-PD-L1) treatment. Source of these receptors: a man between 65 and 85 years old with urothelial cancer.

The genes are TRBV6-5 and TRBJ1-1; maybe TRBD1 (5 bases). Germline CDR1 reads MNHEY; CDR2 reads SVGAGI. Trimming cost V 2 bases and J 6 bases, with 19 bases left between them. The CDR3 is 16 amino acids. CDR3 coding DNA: TGTGCCAGCAGTTACGGGCAGGGCTTGAGAACCGCTGAAGCTTTCTTT. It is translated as CASSYGQGLRTAEAFF.

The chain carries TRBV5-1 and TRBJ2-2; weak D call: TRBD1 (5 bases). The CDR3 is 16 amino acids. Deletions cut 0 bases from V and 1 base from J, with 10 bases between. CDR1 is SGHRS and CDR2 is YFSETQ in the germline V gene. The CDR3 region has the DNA TGCGCCAGCAGCTTGGAAGTTCAGGGGAACACCGGGGAGCTGTTTTTT. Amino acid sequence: CASSLEVQGNTGELFF.

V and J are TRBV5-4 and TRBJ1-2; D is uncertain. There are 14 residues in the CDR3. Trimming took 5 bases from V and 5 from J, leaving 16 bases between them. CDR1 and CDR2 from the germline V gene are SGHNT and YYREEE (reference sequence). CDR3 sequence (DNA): TGTGCCAGCAGGAGGCCATCTCCTGATTATGGCTACACCTTC. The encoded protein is CASRRPSPDYGYTF.

Here the CDR3 reads CASSLDGGPSGEKLFF. CDR3 bases: TGTGCCAGCAGCTTAGACGGGGGTCCATCGGGTGAAAAACTGTTTTTT. This chain links TRBV7-2 with TRBJ1-4; D perhaps matches TRBD1 (5 bases). Germline V gene sequence: CDR1 SGHTA, CDR2 FQGNSA. The V end was cut by 1 base, the J end by 7 bases, with 16 bases between. CDR3 length: 16 residues. The full variable domain, rest sourced from reference TRBV7-2 and TRBJ1-4, is GAGVSQSPSNKVTEKGKDVELRCDPISGHTALYWYRQSLGQGLEFLIYFQGNSAPDKSGLPSDRFSAERTGGSVSTLTIQRTQQEDSAVYLCASSLDGGPSGEKLFFGSGTQLSVL.

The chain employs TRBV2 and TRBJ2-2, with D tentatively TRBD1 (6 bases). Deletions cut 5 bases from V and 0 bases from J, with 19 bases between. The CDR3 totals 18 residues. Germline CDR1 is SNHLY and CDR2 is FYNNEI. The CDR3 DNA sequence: TGTGCCAGCAGTTTCACTCCCGGGGACACTCCGAACACCGGGGAGCTGTTTTTT. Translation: CASSFTPGDTPNTGELFF.

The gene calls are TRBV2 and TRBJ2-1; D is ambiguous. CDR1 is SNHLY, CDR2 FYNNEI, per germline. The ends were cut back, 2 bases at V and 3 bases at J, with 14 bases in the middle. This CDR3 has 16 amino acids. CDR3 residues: CASSENLLEIYNEQFF. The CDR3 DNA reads TGTGCCAGCAGTGAAAATTTACTGGAGATCTACAATGAGCAGTTCTTC. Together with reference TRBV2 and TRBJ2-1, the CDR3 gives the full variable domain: EPEVTQTPSHQVTQMGQEVILRCVPISNHLYFYWYRQILGQKVEFLVSFYNNEISEKSEIFDDQFSVERPDGSNFTLKIRSTKLEDSAMYFCASSENLLEIYNEQFFGPGTRLTVL.

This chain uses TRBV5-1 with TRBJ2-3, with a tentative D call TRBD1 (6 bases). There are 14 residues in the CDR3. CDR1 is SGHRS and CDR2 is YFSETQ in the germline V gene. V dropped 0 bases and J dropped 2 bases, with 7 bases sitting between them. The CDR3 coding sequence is TGCGCCAGCAGCTTGGACAGGGTCACAGATACGCAGTATTTT. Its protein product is CASSLDRVTDTQYF.

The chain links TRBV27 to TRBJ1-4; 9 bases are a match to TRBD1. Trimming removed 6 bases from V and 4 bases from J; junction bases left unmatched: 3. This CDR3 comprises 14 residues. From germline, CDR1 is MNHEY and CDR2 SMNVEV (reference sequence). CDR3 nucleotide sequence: TGTGCCAGCAGCTGGGACAGGGATAATGAAAAACTGTTTTTT. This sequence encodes CASSWDRDNEKLFF.

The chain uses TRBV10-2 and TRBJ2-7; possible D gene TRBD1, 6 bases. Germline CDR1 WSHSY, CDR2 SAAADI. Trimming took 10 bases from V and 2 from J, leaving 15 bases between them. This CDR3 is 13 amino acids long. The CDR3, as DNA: TGCGCCACAGCGGCAGGGGTACCCTACGAGCAGTACTTC. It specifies CATAAGVPYEQYF.

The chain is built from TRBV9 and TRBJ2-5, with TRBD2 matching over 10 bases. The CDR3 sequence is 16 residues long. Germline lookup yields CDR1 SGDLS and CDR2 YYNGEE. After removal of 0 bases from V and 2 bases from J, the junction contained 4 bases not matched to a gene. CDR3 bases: TGTGCCAGCAGCGTAGCCAGCGGGAGGGGGCAAGAGACCCAGTACTTC. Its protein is CASSVASGRGQETQYF.

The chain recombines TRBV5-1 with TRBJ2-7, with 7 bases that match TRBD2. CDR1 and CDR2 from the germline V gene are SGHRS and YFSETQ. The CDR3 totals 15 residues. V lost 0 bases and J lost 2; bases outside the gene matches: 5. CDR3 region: CASSLARGDPYEQYF. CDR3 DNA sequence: TGCGCCAGCAGCTTGGCTCGGGGGGATCCCTACGAGCAGTACTTC.

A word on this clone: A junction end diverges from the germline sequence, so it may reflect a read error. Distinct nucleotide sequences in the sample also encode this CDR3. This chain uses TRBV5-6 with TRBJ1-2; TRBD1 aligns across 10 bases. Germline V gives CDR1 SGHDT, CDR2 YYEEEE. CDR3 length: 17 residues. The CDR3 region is CASSLPGQGYLGSGYTF. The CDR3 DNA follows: TGTGCCAGCAGCTTACCGGGACAGGGGTATCTCGGCTCTGGCTACACCTTT.

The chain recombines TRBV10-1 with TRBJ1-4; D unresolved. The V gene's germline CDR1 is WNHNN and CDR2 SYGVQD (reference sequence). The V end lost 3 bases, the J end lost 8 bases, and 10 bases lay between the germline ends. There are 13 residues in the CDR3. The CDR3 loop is CASSESGGEKLFF. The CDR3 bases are TGCGCCAGCAGTGAATCAGGAGGGGAAAAACTGTTTTTT.

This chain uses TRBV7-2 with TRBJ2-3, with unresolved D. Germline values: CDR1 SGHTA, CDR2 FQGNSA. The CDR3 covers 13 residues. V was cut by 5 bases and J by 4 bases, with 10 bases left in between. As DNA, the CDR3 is TGTGCCAGCAGCCTGTACACAGCAGATACGCAGTATTTT. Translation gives CASSLYTADTQYF.

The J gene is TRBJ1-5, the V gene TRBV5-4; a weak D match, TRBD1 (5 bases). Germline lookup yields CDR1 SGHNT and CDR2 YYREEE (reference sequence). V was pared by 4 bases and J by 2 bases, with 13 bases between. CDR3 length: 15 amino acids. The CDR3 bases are TGTGCCAGCAGCCGGGACGGGGGGGGCAATCAGCCCCAGCATTTT. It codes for CASSRDGGGNQPQHF.

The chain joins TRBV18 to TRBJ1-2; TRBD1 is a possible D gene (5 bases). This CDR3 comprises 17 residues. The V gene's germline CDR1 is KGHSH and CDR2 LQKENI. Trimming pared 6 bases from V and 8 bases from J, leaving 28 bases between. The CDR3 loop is CASSPRDPKGDGVGYTF. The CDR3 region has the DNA TGTGCCAGCTCTCCCCGAGATCCAAAAGGGGATGGGGTCGGCTACACCTTC.

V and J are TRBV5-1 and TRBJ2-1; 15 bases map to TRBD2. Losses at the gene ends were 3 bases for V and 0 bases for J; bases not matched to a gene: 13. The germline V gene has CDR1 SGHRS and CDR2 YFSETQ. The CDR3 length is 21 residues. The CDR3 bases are TGCGCCAGCAGCTCTTACCGCGGACTAGCGGGAGGGCCGAGCTCCTACAATGAGCAGTTCTTC. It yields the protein CASSSYRGLAGGPSSYNEQFF.

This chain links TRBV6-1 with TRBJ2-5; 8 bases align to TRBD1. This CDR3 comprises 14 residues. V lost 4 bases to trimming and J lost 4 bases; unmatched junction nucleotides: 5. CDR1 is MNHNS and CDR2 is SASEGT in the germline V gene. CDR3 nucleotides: TGTGCCAGCAGTGTGGACAGGGTGCGAGAGACCCAGTACTTC. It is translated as CASSVDRVRETQYF.

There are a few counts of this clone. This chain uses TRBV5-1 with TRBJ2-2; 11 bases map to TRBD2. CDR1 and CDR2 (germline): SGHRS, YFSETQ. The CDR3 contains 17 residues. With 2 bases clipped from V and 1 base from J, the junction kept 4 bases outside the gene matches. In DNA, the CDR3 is TGCGCCAGCAGCTTCGGGACTAGCGGAGAGAACACCGGGGAGCTGTTTTTT. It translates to CASSFGTSGENTGELFF.

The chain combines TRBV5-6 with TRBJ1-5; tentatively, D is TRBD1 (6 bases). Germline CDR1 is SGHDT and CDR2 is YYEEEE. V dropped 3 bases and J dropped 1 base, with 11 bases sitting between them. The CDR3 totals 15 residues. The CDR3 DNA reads TGTGCCAGCAGCTGGGGGGGCAGGAGCAATCAGCCCCAGCATTTT. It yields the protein CASSWGGRSNQPQHF.

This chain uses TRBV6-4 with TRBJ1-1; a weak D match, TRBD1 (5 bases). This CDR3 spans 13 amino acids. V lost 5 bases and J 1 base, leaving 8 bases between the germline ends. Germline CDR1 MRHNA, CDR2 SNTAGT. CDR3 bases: TGTGCCAGCAGTTTCGACAGGAACACTGAAGCTTTCTTT. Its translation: CASSFDRNTEAFF.

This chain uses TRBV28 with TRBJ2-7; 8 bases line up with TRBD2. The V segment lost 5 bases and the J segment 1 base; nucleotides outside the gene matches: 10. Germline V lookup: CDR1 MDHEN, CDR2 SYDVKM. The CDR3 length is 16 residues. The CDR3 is CASSPQFPGGSYEQYF. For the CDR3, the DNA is TGTGCCAGCAGTCCCCAGTTTCCGGGAGGGTCCTACGAGCAGTACTTC.

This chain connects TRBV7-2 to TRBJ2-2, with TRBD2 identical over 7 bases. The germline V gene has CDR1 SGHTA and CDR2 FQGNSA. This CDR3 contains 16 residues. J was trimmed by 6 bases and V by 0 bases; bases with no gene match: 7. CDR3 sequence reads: CASSLASAGVAGELFF. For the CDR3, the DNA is TGTGCCAGCAGCTTAGCTAGTGCGGGGGTGGCCGGGGAGCTGTTTTTT.

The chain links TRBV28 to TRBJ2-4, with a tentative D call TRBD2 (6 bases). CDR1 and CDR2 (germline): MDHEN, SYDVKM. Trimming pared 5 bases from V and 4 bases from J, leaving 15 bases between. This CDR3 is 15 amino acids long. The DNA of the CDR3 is TGTGCCAGCAGTACCTTTTCGGGGGTAAAAAACATTCAGTACTTC. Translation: CASSTFSGVKNIQYF.

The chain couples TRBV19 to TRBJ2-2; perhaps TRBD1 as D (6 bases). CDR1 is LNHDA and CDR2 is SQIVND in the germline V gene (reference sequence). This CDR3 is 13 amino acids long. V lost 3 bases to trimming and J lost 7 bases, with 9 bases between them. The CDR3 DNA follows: TGTGCCAGTAGTATCGCAGGGGACGGGGAGCTGTTTTTT. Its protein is CASSIAGDGELFF.

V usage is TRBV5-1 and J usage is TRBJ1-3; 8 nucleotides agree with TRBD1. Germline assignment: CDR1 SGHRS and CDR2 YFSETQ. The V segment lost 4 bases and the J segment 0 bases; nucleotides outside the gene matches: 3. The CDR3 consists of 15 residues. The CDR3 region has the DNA TGCGCCAGCAGCCCCGGACAGGGCTCTGGAAACACCATATATTTT. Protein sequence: CASSPGQGSGNTIYF. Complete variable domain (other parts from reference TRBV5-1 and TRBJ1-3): KAGVTQTPRYLIKTRGQQVTLSCSPISGHRSVSWYQQTPGQGLQFLFEYFSETQRNKGNFPGRFSGRQFSNSRSEMNVSTLELGDSALYLCASSPGQGSGNTIYFGEGSWLTVV.

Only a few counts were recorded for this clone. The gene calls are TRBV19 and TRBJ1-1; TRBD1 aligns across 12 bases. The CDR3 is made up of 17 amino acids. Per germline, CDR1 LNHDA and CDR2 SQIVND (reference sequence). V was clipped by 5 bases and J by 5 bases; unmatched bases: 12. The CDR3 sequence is CASSPEGQGASRTEAFF. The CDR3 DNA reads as TGTGCCAGTAGTCCCGAGGGACAGGGGGCGAGTAGAACTGAAGCTTTCTTT. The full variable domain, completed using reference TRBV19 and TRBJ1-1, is DGGITQSPKYLFRKEGQNVTLSCEQNLNHDAMYWYRQDPGQGLRLIYYSQIVNDFQKGDIAEGYSVSREKKESFPLTVTSAQKNPTAFYLCASSPEGQGASRTEAFFGQGTRLTVV.

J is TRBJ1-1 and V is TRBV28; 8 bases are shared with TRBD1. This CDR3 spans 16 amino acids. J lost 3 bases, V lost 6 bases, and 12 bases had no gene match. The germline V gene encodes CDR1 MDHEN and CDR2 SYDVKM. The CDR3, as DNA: TGTGCCAGCAGGTTCAGGGGGCGAGGAAGTGACACTGAAGCTTTCTTT. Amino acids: CASRFRGRGSDTEAFF. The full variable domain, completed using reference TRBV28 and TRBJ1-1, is DVKVTQSSRYLVKRTGEKVFLECVQDMDHENMFWYRQDPGLGLRLIYFSYDVKMKEKGDIPEGYSVSREKKERFSLILESASTNQTSMYLCASRFRGRGSDTEAFFGQGTRLTVV.

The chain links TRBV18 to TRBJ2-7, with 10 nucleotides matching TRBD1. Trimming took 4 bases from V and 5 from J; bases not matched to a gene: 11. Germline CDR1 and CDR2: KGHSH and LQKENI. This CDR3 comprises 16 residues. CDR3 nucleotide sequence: TGTGCCAGCTCACTGGGCCGGGACAGGGGAATCCACGAGCAGTACTTC. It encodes CASSLGRDRGIHEQYF.

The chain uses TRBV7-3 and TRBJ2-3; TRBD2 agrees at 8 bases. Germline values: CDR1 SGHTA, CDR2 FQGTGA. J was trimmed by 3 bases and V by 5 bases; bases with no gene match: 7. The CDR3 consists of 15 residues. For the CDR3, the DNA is TGTGCCAGCAGCCTTAGCGGGATAGCAACAGATACGCAGTATTTT. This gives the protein CASSLSGIATDTQYF.

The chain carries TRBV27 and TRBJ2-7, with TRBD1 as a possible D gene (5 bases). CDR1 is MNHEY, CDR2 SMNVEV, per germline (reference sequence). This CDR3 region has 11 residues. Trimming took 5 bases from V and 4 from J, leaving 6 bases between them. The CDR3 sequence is CASSQGYEQYF. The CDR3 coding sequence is TGTGCCAGCAGTCAGGGTTACGAGCAGTACTTC.

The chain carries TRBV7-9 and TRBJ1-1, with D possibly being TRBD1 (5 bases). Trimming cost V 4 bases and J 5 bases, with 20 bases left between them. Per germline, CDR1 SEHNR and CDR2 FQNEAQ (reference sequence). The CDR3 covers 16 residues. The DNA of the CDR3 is TGTGCCAGCAGCTCTCCCTCCGAAAGGGGAGGTACTGAAGCTTTCTTT. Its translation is CASSSPSERGGTEAFF.